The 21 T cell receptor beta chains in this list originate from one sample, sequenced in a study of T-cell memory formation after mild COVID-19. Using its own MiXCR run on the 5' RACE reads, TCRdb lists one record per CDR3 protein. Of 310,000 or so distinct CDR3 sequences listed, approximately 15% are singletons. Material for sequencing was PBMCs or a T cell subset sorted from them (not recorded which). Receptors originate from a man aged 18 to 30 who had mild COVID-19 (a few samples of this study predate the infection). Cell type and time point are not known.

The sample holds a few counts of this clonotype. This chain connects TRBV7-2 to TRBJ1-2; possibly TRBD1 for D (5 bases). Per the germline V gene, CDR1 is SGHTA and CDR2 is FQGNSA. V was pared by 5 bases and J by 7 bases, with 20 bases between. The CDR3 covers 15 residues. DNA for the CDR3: TGTGCCAGCAGCCCGGGGGGACGGCCTTTCTTTGGCTACACCTTC. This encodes CASSPGGRPFFGYTF.

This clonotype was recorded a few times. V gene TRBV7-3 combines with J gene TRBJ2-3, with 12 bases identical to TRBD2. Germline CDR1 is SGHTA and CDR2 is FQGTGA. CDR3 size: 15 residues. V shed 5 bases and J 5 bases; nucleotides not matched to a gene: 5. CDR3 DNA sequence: TGTGCCAGCAGCAAGGGACTAGCGGGTAGAGATACGCAGTATTTT. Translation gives CASSKGLAGRDTQYF.

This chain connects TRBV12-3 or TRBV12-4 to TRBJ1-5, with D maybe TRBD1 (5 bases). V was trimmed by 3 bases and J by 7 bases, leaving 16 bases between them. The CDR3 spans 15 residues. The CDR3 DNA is TGTGCCAGCAGTTTGGGACGGTTCGGAGTCCAGCCCCAGCATTTT. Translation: CASSLGRFGVQPQHF.

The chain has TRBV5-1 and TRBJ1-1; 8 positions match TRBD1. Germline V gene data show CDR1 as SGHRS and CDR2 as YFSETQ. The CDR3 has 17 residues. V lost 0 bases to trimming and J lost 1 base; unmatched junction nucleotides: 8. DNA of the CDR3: TGCGCCAGCAGCTTGGTTGGACAGGGAGTGGGGAACACTGAAGCTTTCTTT. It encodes CASSLVGQGVGNTEAFF.

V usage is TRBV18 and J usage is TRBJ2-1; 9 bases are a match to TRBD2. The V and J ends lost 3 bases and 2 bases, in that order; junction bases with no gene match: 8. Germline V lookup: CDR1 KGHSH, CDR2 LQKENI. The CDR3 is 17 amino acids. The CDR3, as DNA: TGTGCCAGCTCACCCAGCAGTTCTAGCGGGGCCTACAATGAGCAGTTCTTC. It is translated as CASSPSSSSGAYNEQFF.

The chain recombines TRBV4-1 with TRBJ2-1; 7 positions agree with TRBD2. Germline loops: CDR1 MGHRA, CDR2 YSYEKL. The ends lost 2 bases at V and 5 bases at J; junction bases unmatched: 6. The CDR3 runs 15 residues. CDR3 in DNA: TGCGCCAGCAGCCAATGGCCTAGCGGAGACAATGAGCAGTTCTTC. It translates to CASSQWPSGDNEQFF.

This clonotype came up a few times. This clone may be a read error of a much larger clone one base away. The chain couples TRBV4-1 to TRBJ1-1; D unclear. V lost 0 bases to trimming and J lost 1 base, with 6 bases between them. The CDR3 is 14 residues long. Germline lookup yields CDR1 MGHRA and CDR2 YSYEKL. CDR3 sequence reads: CASSQDPANTEAFF. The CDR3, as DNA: TGCGCCAGCAGCCAAGATCCAGCGAACACTGAAGCTTTCTTT.

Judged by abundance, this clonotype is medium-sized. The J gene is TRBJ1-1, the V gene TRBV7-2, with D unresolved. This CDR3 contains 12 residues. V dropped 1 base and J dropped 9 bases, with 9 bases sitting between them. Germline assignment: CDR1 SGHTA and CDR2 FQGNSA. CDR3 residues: CASSLGPRQAFF. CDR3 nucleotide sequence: TGTGCCAGCAGCTTAGGGCCAAGGCAAGCTTTCTTT.

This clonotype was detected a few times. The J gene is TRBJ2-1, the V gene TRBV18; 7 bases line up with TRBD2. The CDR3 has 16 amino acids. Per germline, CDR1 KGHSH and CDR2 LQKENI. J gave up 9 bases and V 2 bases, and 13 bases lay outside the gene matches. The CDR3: CASSPARGTGGLEQFF. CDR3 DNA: TGTGCCAGCTCACCAGCTCGCGGTACGGGGGGACTTGAGCAGTTCTTC.

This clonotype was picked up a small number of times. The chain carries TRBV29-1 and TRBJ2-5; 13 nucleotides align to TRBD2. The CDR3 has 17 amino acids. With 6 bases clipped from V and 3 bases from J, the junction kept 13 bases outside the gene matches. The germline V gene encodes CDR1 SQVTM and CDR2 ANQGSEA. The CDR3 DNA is TGCAGCGTGGGGGGAGGACTAGCGGGGGCCTCGAAAGAGACCCAGTACTTC. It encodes CSVGGGLAGASKETQYF.

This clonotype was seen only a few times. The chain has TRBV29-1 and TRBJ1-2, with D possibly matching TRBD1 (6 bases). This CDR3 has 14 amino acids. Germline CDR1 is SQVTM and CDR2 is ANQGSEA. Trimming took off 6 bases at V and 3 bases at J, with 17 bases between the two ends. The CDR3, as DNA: TGCAGCGTCGCCGGGGGGACACAAGACTATGGCTACACCTTC. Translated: CSVAGGTQDYGYTF.

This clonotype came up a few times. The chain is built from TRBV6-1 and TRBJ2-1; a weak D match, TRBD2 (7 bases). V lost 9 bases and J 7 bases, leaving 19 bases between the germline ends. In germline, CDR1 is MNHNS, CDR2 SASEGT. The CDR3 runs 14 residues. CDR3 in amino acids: CASRGGGAPNEQFF. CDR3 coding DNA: TGTGCCAGTCGGGGAGGGGGGGCCCCTAATGAGCAGTTCTTC.

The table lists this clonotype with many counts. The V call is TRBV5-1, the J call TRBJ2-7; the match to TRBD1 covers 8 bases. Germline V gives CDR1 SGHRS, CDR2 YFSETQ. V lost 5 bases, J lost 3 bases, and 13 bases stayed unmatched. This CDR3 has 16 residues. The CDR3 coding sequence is TGCGCCAGCAGGGAGACAGGGGATTGGGAATTCTACGAGCAGTACTTC. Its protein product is CASRETGDWEFYEQYF. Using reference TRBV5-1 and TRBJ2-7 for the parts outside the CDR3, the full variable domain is KAGVTQTPRYLIKTRGQQVTLSCSPISGHRSVSWYQQTPGQGLQFLFEYFSETQRNKGNFPGRFSGRQFSNSRSEMNVSTLELGDSALYLCASRETGDWEFYEQYFGPGTRLTVT.

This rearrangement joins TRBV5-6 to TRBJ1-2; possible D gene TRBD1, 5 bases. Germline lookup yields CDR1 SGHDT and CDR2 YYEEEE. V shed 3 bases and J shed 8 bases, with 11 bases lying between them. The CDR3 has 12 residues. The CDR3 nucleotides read TGTGCCAGCAGCTCGGGGCTGGGGGGCTACACCTTC. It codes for CASSSGLGGYTF.

The CDR3 region is CASSQQRTYEQYF. The CDR3 coding sequence is TGTGCCAGCAGCCAACAGCGAACCTACGAGCAGTACTTC. J is TRBJ2-7 and V is TRBV12-3 or TRBV12-4; D unclear. This CDR3 is built from 13 residues. The V gene lost 6 bases and the J gene lost 2 bases, with 11 bases spanning the gap.

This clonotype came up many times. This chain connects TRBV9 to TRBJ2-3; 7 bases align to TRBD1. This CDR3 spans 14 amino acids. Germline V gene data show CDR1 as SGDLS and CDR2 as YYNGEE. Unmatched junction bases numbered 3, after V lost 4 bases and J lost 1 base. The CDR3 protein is CASSLDRGTDTQYF. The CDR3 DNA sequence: TGTGCCAGCAGCCTCGACAGGGGCACAGATACGCAGTATTTT.

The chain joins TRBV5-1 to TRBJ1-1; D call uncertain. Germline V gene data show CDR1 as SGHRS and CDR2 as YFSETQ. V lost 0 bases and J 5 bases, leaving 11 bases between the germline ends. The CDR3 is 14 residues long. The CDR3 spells CASSLGDGETEAFF. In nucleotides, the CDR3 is TGCGCCAGCAGCTTGGGGGATGGCGAAACTGAAGCTTTCTTT.

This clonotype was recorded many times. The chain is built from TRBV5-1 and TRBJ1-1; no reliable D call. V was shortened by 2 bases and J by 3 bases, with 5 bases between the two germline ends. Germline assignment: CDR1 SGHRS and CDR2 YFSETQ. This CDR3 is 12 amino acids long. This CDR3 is CASSFRDTEAFF. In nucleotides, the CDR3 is TGCGCCAGCAGCTTCCGGGACACTGAAGCTTTCTTT.

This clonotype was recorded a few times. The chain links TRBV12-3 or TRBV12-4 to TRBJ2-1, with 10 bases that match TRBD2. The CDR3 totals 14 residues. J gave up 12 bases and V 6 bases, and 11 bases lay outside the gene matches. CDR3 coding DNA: TGTGCCAGCAGAAGCGGGGGGGCCGATTTTGGGCAGTTCTTC. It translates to CASRSGGADFGQFF.

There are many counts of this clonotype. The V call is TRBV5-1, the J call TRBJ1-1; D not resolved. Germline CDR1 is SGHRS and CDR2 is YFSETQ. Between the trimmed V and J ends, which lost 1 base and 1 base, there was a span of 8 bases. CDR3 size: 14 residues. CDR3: CASSLTDGNTEAFF. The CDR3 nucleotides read TGCGCCAGCAGCTTGACCGACGGGAACACTGAAGCTTTCTTT.

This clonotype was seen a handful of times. CDR3 in amino acids: CASIGPGRRNQPQHF. The CDR3 DNA reads as TGTGCCAGCATTGGTCCGGGACGGCGAAATCAGCCCCAGCATTTT. The V call is TRBV27, the J call TRBJ1-5, with TRBD1 as a possible D gene (5 bases). V dropped 7 bases and J dropped 4 bases, with 17 bases sitting between them. Germline CDR1 MNHEY, CDR2 SMNVEV (reference sequence). The CDR3 extends over 15 amino acids.